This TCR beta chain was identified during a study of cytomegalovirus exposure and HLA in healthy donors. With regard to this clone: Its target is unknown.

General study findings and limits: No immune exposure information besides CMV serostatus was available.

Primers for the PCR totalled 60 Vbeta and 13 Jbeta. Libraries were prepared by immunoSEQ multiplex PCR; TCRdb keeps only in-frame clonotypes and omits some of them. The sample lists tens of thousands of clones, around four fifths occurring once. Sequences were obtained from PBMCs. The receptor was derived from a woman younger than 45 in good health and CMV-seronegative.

The CDR3 loop is CASSIRVRNEQFF. The CDR3 DNA sequence: TGTGCCAGTAGTATCAGGGTACGGAATGAGCAGTTCTTC. This sequence joins TRBV19 and TRBJ2-1, with a tentative D call TRBD1 (5 bases). The CDR3 spans 13 residues. The germline V and J ends were trimmed by 3 bases and 7 bases, with 10 bases remaining between them. Germline V gives CDR1 LNHDA, CDR2 SQIVND (reference sequence).